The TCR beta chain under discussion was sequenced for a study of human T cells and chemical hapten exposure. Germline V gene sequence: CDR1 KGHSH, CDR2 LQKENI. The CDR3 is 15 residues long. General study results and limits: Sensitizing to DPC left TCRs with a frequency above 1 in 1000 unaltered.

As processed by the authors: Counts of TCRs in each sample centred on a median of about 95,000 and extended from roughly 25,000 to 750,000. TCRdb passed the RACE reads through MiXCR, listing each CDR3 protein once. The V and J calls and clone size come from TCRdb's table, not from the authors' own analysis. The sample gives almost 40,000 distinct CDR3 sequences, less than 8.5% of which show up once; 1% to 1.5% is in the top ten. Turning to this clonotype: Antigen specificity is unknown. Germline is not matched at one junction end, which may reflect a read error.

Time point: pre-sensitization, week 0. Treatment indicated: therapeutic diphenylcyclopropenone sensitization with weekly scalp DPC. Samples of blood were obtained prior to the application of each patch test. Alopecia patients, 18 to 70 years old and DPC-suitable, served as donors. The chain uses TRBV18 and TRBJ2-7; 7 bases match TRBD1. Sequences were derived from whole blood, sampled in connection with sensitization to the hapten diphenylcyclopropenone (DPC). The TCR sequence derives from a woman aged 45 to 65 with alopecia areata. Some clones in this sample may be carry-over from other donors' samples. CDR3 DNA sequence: TGTGCCAGCTCGCCACAGGGGTCTCTCTCCTACGAGCAGTACTTC. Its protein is CASSPQGSLSYEQYF.